This T cell receptor beta chain was sequenced during a study of CD8+CD57+ T cells in acquired aplastic anemia. Whole-study context: Sorted CD4+ and CD8+ cells yielded roughly 3.2 ug of DNA on average.

Study-level findings and limits: Both patients and controls carried the same twenty-nine CD8+ CDR3 sequences.

By flow cytometry, patients selected for sequencing had shown an expansion of CD8+CD57+ cells. Patients had undergone no therapy by the time their blood was sampled. Genomic DNA templated the TCR beta VDJ and CDR3 profiling. TCRdb processed the reads anew with MiXCR; each CDR3 protein has one entry. The sample carries 170,000 or so distinct CDR3 sequences, 45% to 55% recorded once. V was clipped by 0 bases and J by 5 bases, with 5 bases between them. The V gene's germline CDR1 is SGHTA and CDR2 FQGNSA. The CDR3 sequence is 13 residues long. Note on this clonotype: Its cognate antigen is unknown.

The sample was sorted CD4+, CD8+, or CD8+CD57+ T cells (not recorded which) from PBMCs. The chain recombines TRBV7-2 with TRBJ2-1; no clear D. The sequence was obtained from a human donor with aplastic anemia. CDR3 region: CASSLAYNNEQFF. DNA for the CDR3: TGTGCCAGCAGCTTAGCCTACAACAATGAGCAGTTCTTC.